The T cell receptor beta chain described here comes from a study of cytomegalovirus exposure and HLA in healthy donors. V shed 0 bases and J 7 bases; nucleotides not matched to a gene: 4. Germline CDR1 MNHNY, CDR2 SVGAGI (reference sequence). The CDR3 runs to 15 residues. Primers included in the PCR were 60 Vbeta and 13 Jbeta primers. Measured with immunoSEQ multiplex PCR; TCRdb has only the in-frame clones, and not every one. The table lists 56,000 or so clones. The receptor was isolated from a female donor in good health and CMV-seronegative. Input material: PBMCs. The chain employs TRBV6-6 and TRBJ1-4; 8 bases line up with TRBD1. CDR3 protein: CASSYSNQGAEKLFF. The CDR3 DNA reads as TGTGCCAGCAGTTACTCGAACCAGGGGGCTGAAAAACTGTTTTTT.